This T cell receptor (beta chain) was captured by sequencing in a study of shared clonotypes between healthy human individuals. The length of the CDR3 is 16 residues. V trimming: 0 bases; J trimming: 3 bases; junction bases outside the gene matches: 4. The germline V gene has CDR1 LGHNA and CDR2 YNFKEQ. Clones were read by immunoSEQ multiplex PCR, and TCRdb kept only the in-frame ones, dropping some. The sample has some 980,000 clones; over 75% are singletons. Sequenced sample: memory CD4+ T cells sorted from blood. Noted subset: CD45RA-negative fraction. The TCR originated in a young man in good health. This sequence joins TRBV4-2 and TRBJ2-3; 9 nucleotides align to TRBD2. For the CDR3, the DNA is TGTGCCAGCAGCCAAGACCGCGGGGGGGTTACAGATACGCAGTATTTT. This sequence encodes CASSQDRGGVTDTQYF.